Below, 9 T cell receptor beta chains from the same sample are listed, as sequenced in a study of T cell responses to AZD1222 COVID-19 vaccine. Repertoires were generated with immunoSEQ multiplex PCR, while TCRdb's copy carries only in-frame clones and drops some. The sample records about 150,000 clones, roughly 91% being singletons. The specimen was peripheral blood, collected 28 days after the second AZD1222 dose. Receptors were obtained from an adult who received the AZD1222 COVID-19 vaccine.

The chain employs TRBV5-1 and TRBJ2-1; 7 bases line up with TRBD1. Germline V gene lookup returns CDR1 SGHRS and CDR2 YFSETQ. The CDR3 length is 16 residues. J lost 6 bases, V lost 4 bases, and 13 bases had no gene match. In nucleotides, the CDR3 is TGCGCCAGCAGCGCCTGGGGGACAGACCAGGCCAATGAGCAGTTCTTC. Protein product: CASSAWGTDQANEQFF.

J is TRBJ2-3 and V is TRBV7-9; D gene ambiguous. The CDR3 runs 14 residues. Germline V gene lookup returns CDR1 SEHNR and CDR2 FQNEAQ (reference sequence). Trimming pared 2 bases from V and 2 bases from J, leaving 8 bases between. In DNA, the CDR3 is TGTGCCAGCAGCTTACGCCTCTTCACAGATACGCAGTATTTT. Protein: CASSLRLFTDTQYF.

This clone has a single count. This chain uses TRBV2 with TRBJ2-5; the D call may be TRBD1 or TRBD2 (6 bases each). The CDR3 runs 15 residues. Germline V lookup: CDR1 SNHLY, CDR2 FYNNEI. The V end lost 4 bases, the J end lost 2 bases, and 14 bases lay between the germline ends. The DNA of the CDR3 is TGTGCCAGCAGTGCGAATCCGGGGGCTCAAGAGACCCAGTACTTC. Protein: CASSANPGAQETQYF.

V and J are TRBV19 and TRBJ1-6; 8 nucleotides line up with TRBD1. The CDR3 extends over 16 amino acids. The germline CDR1 and CDR2 sequences are LNHDA and SQIVND (reference sequence). The trim removed 10 bases at V and 5 bases at J, leaving 13 bases unmatched. CDR3 nucleotides: TGTGCCACTCCTGAAGACCCAGGGGGCAATAATTCACCCCTCCACTTT. Translated, it gives CATPEDPGGNNSPLHF.

This clone was picked up one time. V usage is TRBV25-1 and J usage is TRBJ1-6; 11 nucleotides match TRBD1. CDR1 is MGHDK, CDR2 SYGVNS, per germline. Trimming cost V 5 bases and J 9 bases; bases outside gene matches: 6. The CDR3 is 15 residues long. CDR3 DNA sequence: TGTGCCAGCAGTCTACCGGGACAGGGGGGTTCACCCCTCCACTTT. It specifies CASSLPGQGGSPLHF.

This chain joins TRBV18 and TRBJ1-1; possibly TRBD1 for D (5 bases). Germline loops: CDR1 KGHSH, CDR2 LQKENI. V was trimmed by 2 bases and J by 3 bases, leaving 13 bases between them. The CDR3 runs to 15 residues. CDR3 sequence reads: CASSPEAGSDTEAFF. The CDR3 bases are TGTGCCAGCTCACCAGAGGCAGGGTCGGACACTGAAGCTTTCTTT.

The V and J genes are TRBV19 and TRBJ1-5; TRBD1 aligns across 10 bases. This CDR3 has 15 residues. Germline V CDR1 and CDR2: LNHDA, SQIVND (reference sequence). V shed 5 bases, J shed 5 bases, and the junction held 6 bases outside the gene matches. In nucleotides, the CDR3 is TGTGCCAGTAGTTCAGGACAGGGGGTATATCAGCCCCAGCATTTT. Protein sequence: CASSSGQGVYQPQHF.

This clone occurred once. V is TRBV5-6 and J is TRBJ2-1; D might be TRBD1 (6 bases). The CDR3 sequence is 15 residues long. Trimming removed 3 bases from V and 5 bases from J, with 15 bases in between. Per germline, CDR1 SGHDT and CDR2 YYEEEE. CDR3 region: CASSYFSGADNEQFF. The CDR3 DNA reads as TGTGCCAGCAGCTACTTTTCAGGGGCGGACAATGAGCAGTTCTTC.

This chain links TRBV11-1 with TRBJ2-5; no reliable D call. Germline CDR1 and CDR2: SGHAT and FQDESV (reference sequence). Deletions cut 3 bases from V and 5 bases from J, with 13 bases between. This CDR3 region has 14 residues. CDR3: CASSFNSDRETQYF. CDR3 coding DNA: TGTGCCAGCAGCTTTAACAGCGATAGGGAGACCCAGTACTTC.